This passage covers 13 T cell receptor beta chains from one sample sequenced in a study of T cells in Graves' hyperthyroidism and ophthalmopathy. Researchers took RNA transcripts and amplified the TCR beta CDR3 regions from them. Initially, a first-round RT-PCR of the TCR CDR3 employed the HTBI primer set. TCRdb ran MiXCR on the multiplex PCR reads and lists one entry per CDR3 protein. The data show 300,000 to 400,000 distinct CDR3 sequences, about 14% seen once. Specimen: blood. The receptors derive from a woman aged 25-40 years with Graves' ophthalmopathy.

This clonotype was counted many times. DNA of the CDR3: TGTGCCAGCAGCCTCAGGGTATTCGCAGATACGCAGTATTTT. Encoded protein: CASSLRVFADTQYF. V and J are TRBV14 and TRBJ2-3; the D gene is possibly TRBD1 (5 bases). Germline V lookup: CDR1 SGHDN, CDR2 FVKESK. This CDR3 contains 14 residues. V lost 4 bases to trimming and J lost 4 bases, with 12 bases between them.

In its sample, this clonotype was seen many times. The rearrangement links TRBV5-1 to TRBJ2-7; TRBD1 is a possible D gene (6 bases). This CDR3 spans 13 amino acids. Germline lookup yields CDR1 SGHRS and CDR2 YFSETQ. Trimming took off 4 bases at V and 7 bases at J, with 15 bases between the two ends. The CDR3 sequence: CASSLFSTGEQYF. The CDR3 nucleotides are TGCGCCAGCAGCCTTTTTTCTACAGGGGAGCAGTACTTC.

This clonotype was detected only a few times. The chain employs TRBV28 and TRBJ1-4, with 8 bases that match TRBD1. The V and J ends lost 1 base and 5 bases, in that order; junction bases with no gene match: 12. The V gene's germline CDR1 is MDHEN and CDR2 SYDVKM. The CDR3 has 18 amino acids. Here the CDR3 DNA reads TGTGCCAGCAGTTTATCCCGCGGACAGGGTCGGGCGAATGAAAAACTGTTTTTT. As protein: CASSLSRGQGRANEKLFF. The variable domain in full, with the rest retrieved from reference TRBV28 and TRBJ1-4, is DVKVTQSSRYLVKRTGEKVFLECVQDMDHENMFWYRQDPGLGLRLIYFSYDVKMKEKGDIPEGYSVSREKKERFSLILESASTNQTSMYLCASSLSRGQGRANEKLFFGSGTQLSVL.

This clonotype was recorded at least ten times. V gene TRBV6-1 combines with J gene TRBJ2-1; weak D call: TRBD2 (7 bases). The V end lost 8 bases, the J end lost 4 bases, and 12 bases lay between the germline ends. The CDR3 sequence is 13 residues long. From germline, CDR1 is MNHNS and CDR2 SASEGT. The CDR3 sequence: CASGRGGYNEQFF. Written as DNA, the CDR3 is TGTGCCAGCGGGAGGGGGGGATACAATGAGCAGTTCTTC.

This chain connects TRBV29-1 to TRBJ1-1, with D maybe TRBD1 (6 bases). Trimming removed 5 bases at V and 4 bases at J, with 11 bases between. From germline, CDR1 is SQVTM and CDR2 ANQGSEA. The CDR3 sequence is 12 residues long. The CDR3 DNA reads as TGCAGCGTTAGGACAGAAGGCACTGAAGCTTTCTTT. This codes for CSVRTEGTEAFF.

A word on this clonotype: This clone may be a read error of a much larger clone one base away. The rearrangement links TRBV29-1 to TRBJ1-2, with unresolved D. V was shortened by 1 base and J by 2 bases, with 8 bases between the two germline ends. The germline V gene encodes CDR1 SQVTM and CDR2 ANQGSEA. The CDR3 length is 13 residues. DNA of the CDR3: TGCAGCGTTGAAGGGCGGGGAAACTATGGCTACACCTTC. Translated, it gives CSVEGRGNYGYTF.

This clonotype was observed many times. One end of the junction varies from germline; a read error may be responsible. The rearrangement joins TRBV3-1 to TRBJ1-1; D perhaps matches TRBD1 (5 bases). This CDR3 region has 13 residues. CDR1 and CDR2 from the germline V gene are LGHDT and YNNKEL (reference sequence). As DNA, the CDR3 is TGTGCCAGCAGCCAAGATCGACTGGGGGAGAGGATCTTT. This codes for CASSQDRLGERIF.

V is TRBV12-3 or TRBV12-4 and J is TRBJ1-2, with D tentatively TRBD1 (6 bases). This CDR3 region has 14 residues. V was cut by 8 bases and J by 7 bases, with 20 bases left in between. CDR3: CASRPGFGGSGYTF. For the CDR3, the DNA is TGTGCCAGCCGCCCTGGCTTTGGGGGCAGTGGCTACACCTTC.

In this sample, this clonotype turned up many times. V usage is TRBV20-1 and J usage is TRBJ1-5; 8 bases are a match to TRBD1. This CDR3 region has 14 residues. Germline CDR1 is DFQATT and CDR2 is SNEGSKA (reference sequence). Unmatched junction bases numbered 3, after V lost 0 bases and J lost 5 bases. As DNA, the CDR3 is TGCAGTGCTAGAGACCAGGGGGCTCATCAGCCCCAGCATTTT. Translating gives CSARDQGAHQPQHF.

The rearrangement links TRBV30 to TRBJ1-2; a possible D gene is TRBD1 (5 bases). Germline loops: CDR1 GTSNPN, CDR2 SVGIG (reference sequence). The V gene lost 2 bases and the J gene lost 2 bases, with 15 bases spanning the gap. The CDR3 sequence is 15 residues long. The CDR3 nucleotides are TGTGCCTGGAGTCTTCATGCAGGGACCAACTATGGCTACACCTTC. Translated: CAWSLHAGTNYGYTF.

Worth noting for this clonotype: One junction end disagrees with the germline gene, perhaps due to a read error. The chain links TRBV6-4 to TRBJ1-6; no firm D call. Germline CDR1 and CDR2: MRHNA and SNTAGT. The CDR3 sequence is 18 residues long. The CDR3: CASSYSQSNHLPNSPLHF. Here the CDR3 DNA reads TGTGCCAGCAGTTACTCCCAGAGTAACCACCTTCCGAATTCACCCCTCCACTTT.

The rearrangement uses TRBV12-3 or TRBV12-4 and TRBJ2-7; D ambiguous. The V end lost 3 bases, the J end lost 3 bases, and 6 bases lay between the germline ends. CDR3 length: 12 amino acids. The CDR3 DNA sequence: TGTGCCAGCAGTTTTACCTACTACGAGCAGTACTTC. Its translation is CASSFTYYEQYF.

This clonotype was counted ten times or more. The chain joins TRBV6-1 to TRBJ1-6; tentatively, D is TRBD1 (5 bases). CDR3 length equals 12 residues. CDR1 is MNHNS and CDR2 is SASEGT in the germline V gene. The V gene lost 4 bases and the J gene lost 8 bases, with 6 bases spanning the gap. The CDR3 region is CASSGGDSPLHF. The CDR3 DNA reads TGTGCCAGCAGTGGAGGGGATTCACCCCTCCACTTT.